The subject of this entry is one T cell receptor beta chain. Its antigen is still unknown. This entry comes from a study of blood T cells in healthy people across ages. Study-wide results and caveats: As age increased, TCR beta diversity per million T cells fell in a roughly linear fashion. Naive CD4+ cells and diversity were both higher in long-lived donors than in aged donors. Donor CMV infection status was unknown, possibly confounding age-related changes in expanded clonotypes.

CDR1 is MNHEY, CDR2 SMNVEV, per germline (reference sequence). This CDR3 has 15 residues. V lost 6 bases, J lost 6 bases, and 9 bases stayed unmatched. It was with a sample-barcoded 5' primer and a J-beta primer mix that a second PCR of roughly 7 to 12 cycles was run. Researchers report that a template-switch adaptor with 12 random nucleotides tagged each cDNA molecule. From the 5' RACE reads, TCRdb called clonotypes with MiXCR, one entry per CDR3 protein. The data hold roughly 1,800,000 distinct CDR3 sequences, with less than 50% observed a single time. The V gene is TRBV27, the J gene TRBJ2-3; 10 positions match TRBD2. Material for sequencing was blood. The clonotype was recovered from a woman in her thirties or forties in good health. The CDR3 reads CASRTLAGARDTQYF. Written as DNA, the CDR3 is TGTGCCAGCAGAACTCTAGCGGGGGCTCGTGATACGCAGTATTTT.